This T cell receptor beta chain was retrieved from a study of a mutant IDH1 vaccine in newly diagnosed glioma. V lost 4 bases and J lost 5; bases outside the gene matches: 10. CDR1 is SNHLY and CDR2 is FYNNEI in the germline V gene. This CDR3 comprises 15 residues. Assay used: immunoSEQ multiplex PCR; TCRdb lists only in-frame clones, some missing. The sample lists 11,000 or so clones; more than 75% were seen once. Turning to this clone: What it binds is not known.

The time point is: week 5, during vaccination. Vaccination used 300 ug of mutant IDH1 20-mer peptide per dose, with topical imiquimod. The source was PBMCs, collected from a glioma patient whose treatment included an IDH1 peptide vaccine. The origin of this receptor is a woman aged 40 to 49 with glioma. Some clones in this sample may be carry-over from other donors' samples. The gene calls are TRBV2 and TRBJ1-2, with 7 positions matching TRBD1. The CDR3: CASSARGLIGYGYTF. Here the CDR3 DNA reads TGTGCCAGCAGTGCTAGGGGGCTAATAGGTTATGGCTACACCTTC.